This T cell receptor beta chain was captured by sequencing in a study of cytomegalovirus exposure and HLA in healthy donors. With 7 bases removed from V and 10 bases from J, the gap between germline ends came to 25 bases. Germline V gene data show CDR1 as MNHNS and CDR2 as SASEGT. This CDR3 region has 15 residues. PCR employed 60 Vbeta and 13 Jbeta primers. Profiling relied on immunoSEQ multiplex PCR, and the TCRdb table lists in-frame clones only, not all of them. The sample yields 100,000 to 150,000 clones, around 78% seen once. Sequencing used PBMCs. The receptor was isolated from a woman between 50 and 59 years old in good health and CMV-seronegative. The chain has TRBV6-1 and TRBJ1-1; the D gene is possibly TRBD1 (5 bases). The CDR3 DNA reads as TGTGCCAGCACTTGGGAGGCACAGGCCAGCGTGGTAGCTTTCTTT. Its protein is CASTWEAQASVVAFF.